This T cell receptor (beta chain) was recorded in a study of CD8+ T cells in alopecia areata. Turning to the study itself: For the treated group, dosing was oral tofacitinib at 5 to 10 mg twice daily. Study results and caveats: Lesional scalp exceeded normal scalp in clonality, especially in alopecia totalis/universalis.

Extraction of RNA preceded its reverse transcription into cDNA, which served as the sequencing template. The table came from immunoSEQ multiplex PCR; TCRdb's copy has only in-frame clones and leaves some out. The sample includes more than 95,000 clones, about 40% seen only once; the top ten take about 1.4%. There are 11 residues in the CDR3. Germline values: CDR1 MDHEN, CDR2 SYDVKM. V dropped 8 bases and J dropped 2 bases, with 7 bases sitting between them. With respect to this clone: The target antigen is unknown.

This receptor was obtained from a human donor with alopecia areata. V and J are TRBV28 and TRBJ2-7; D call uncertain. The sequenced sample consisted of CD4+ T cells sorted from blood. CDR3 sequence reads: CASGRTYEQYF. The CDR3 DNA reads as TGTGCCAGCGGCAGGACCTACGAGCAGTACTTC.